Given below is one T cell receptor (beta chain) in context. The antigen remains unidentified. The sample belongs to a study of STAT3 mutations in large granular lymphocyte leukemia. Study results and caveats: Every T-LGLL patient had at least one immunodominant TCRbeta clonotype.

Germline V gene data show CDR1 as SGHTA and CDR2 as FQGNSA. V gave up 5 bases and J gave up 3 bases; unmatched junction bases: 10. This CDR3 is built from 16 residues. Generated by immunoSEQ multiplex PCR, the TCRdb table keeps only in-frame clones and is missing some. This sample carries more than 15,000 clones, over 80% of them seen once, and the ten largest clones take nearly 45%. This sequence originates from a man aged 60 to 69 with T-cell large granular lymphocyte leukemia. Some clones in this sample may be carry-over from other donors' samples. V is TRBV7-2 and J is TRBJ2-3; TRBD2 aligns across 8 bases. Sequenced: peripheral blood mononuclear cells. The CDR3 nucleotides read TGTGCCAGCAGCCCGAATAGCGGGGCAGGGACAGATACGCAGTATTTT. Protein product: CASSPNSGAGTDTQYF.